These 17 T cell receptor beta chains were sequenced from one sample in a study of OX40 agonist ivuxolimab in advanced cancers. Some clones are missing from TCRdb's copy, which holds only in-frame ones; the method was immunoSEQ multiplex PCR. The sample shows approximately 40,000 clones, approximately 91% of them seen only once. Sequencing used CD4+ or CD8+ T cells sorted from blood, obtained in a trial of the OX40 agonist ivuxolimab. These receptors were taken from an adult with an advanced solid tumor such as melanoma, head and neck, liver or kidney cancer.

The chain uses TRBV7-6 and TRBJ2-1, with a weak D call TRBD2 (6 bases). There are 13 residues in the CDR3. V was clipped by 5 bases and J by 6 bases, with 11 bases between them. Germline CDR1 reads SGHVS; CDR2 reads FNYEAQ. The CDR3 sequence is CASSPTGLNEQFF. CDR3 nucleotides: TGTGCCAGCAGCCCCACGGGACTCAATGAGCAGTTCTTC.

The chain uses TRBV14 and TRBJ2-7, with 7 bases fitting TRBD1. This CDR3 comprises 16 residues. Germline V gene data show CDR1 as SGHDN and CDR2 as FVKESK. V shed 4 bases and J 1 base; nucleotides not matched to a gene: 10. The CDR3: CASSRISGQTSYEQYF. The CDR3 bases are TGTGCCAGCAGCCGGATCTCGGGACAGACGTCCTACGAGCAGTACTTC.

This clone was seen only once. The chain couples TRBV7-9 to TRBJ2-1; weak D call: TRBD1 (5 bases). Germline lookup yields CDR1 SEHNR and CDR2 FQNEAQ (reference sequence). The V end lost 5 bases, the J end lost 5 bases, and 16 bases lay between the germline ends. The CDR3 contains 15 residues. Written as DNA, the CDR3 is TGTGCCAGCAGCCCCAGACAGTCTCGGGACAATGAGCAGTTCTTC. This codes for CASSPRQSRDNEQFF.

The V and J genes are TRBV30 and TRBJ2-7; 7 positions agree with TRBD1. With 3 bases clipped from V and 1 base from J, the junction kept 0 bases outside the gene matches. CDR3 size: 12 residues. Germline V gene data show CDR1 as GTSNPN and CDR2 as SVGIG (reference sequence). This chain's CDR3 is CAWRDRSYEQYF. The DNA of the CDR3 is TGTGCCTGGAGGGACAGGTCCTACGAGCAGTACTTC.

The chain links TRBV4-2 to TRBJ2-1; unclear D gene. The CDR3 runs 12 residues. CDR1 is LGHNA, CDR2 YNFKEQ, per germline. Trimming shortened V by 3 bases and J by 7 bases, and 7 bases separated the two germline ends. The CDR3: CASSHPNNEQFF. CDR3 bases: TGTGCCAGCAGCCATCCCAATAATGAGCAGTTCTTC.

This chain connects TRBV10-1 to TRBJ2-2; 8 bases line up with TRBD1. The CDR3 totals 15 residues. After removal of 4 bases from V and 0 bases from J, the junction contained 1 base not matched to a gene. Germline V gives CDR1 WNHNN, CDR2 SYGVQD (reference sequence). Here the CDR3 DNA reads TGCGCCAGCAGTGTACAGGGGGCGAACACCGGGGAGCTGTTTTTT. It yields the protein CASSVQGANTGELFF.

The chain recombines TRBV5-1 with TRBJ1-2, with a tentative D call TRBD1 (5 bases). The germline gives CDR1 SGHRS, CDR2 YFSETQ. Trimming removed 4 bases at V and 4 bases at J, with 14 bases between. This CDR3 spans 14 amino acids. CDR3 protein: CASSQGRVGYGYTF. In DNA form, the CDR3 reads TGCGCCAGCAGCCAGGGACGGGTTGGCTATGGCTACACCTTC.

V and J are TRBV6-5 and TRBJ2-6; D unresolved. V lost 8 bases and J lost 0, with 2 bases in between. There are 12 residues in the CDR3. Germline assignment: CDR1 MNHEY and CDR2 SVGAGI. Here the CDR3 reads CASHSGANVLTF. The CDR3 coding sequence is TGTGCCAGCCACTCTGGGGCCAACGTCCTGACTTTC.

CDR3 in amino acids: CASSPREGNQPQHF. Here the CDR3 DNA reads TGTGCCAGCTCACCCAGGGAAGGCAATCAGCCCCAGCATTTT. The rearrangement joins TRBV18 to TRBJ1-5; TRBD1 is a possible D gene (5 bases). Trimming cost V 3 bases and J 2 bases, with 8 bases left between them. This CDR3 comprises 14 residues. Germline assignment: CDR1 KGHSH and CDR2 LQKENI.

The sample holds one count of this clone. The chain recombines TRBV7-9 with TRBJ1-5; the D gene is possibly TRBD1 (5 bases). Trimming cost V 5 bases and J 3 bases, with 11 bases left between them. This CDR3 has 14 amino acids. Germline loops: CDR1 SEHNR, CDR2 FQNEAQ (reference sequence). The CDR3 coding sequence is TGTGCCAGCAGCCGTACGACAGACAATCAGCCCCAGCATTTT. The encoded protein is CASSRTTDNQPQHF.

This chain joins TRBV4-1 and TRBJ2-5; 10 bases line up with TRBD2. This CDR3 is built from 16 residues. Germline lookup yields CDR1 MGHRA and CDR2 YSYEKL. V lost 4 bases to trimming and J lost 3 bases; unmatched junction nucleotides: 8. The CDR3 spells CASSPHRTSGKETQYF. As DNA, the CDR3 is TGCGCCAGCAGCCCGCACCGGACTAGCGGAAAAGAGACCCAGTACTTC.

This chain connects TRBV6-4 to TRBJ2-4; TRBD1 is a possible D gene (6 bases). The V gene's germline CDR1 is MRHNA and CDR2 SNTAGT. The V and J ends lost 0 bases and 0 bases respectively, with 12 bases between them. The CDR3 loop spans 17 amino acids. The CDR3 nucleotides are TGTGCCAGCAGTGACTCCCGCGGACAGCTAGCCAAAAACATTCAGTACTTC. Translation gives CASSDSRGQLAKNIQYF.

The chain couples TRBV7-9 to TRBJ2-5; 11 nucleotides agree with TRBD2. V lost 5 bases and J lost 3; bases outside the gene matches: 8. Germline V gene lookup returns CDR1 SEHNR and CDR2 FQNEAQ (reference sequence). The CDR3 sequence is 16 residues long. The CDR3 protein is CASSPWGSGREETQYF. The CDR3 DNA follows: TGTGCCAGCAGCCCCTGGGGTAGCGGGAGGGAAGAGACCCAGTACTTC.

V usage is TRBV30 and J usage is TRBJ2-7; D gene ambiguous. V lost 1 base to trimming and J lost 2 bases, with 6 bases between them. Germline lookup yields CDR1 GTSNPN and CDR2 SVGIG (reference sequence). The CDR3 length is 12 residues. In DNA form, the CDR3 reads TGTGCCTGGAGTGGTCGCACCTACGAGCAGTACTTC. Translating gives CAWSGRTYEQYF.

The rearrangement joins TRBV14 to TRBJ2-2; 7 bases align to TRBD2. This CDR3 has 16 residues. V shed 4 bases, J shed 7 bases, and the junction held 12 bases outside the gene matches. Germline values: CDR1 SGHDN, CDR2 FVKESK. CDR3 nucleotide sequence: TGTGCCAGCAGCCCCCAGTTGAGCGGGGCGGGCGGGGAGCTGTTTTTT. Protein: CASSPQLSGAGGELFF.

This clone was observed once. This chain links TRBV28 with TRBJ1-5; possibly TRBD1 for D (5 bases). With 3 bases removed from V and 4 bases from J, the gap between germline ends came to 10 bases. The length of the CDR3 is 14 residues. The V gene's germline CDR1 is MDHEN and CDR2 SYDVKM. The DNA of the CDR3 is TGTGCCAGCAGTTTTGGGACTGGGAATCAGCCCCAGCATTTT. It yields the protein CASSFGTGNQPQHF.

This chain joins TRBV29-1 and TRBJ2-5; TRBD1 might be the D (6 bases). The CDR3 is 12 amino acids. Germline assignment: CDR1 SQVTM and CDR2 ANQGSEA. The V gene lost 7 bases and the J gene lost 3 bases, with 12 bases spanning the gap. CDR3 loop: CSATGIEETQYF. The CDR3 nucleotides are TGCAGCGCTACAGGGATCGAAGAGACCCAGTACTTC.